Listed below are T cell receptor beta chains from one sample, sequenced in a study of blood T cell repertoires in COVID-19. Sequencing used immunoSEQ multiplex PCR; TCRdb keeps in-frame clones, though not all of them. The sample carries roughly 17,000 clones, over 80% recorded once. The source material was peripheral blood. These receptors originate from a human donor in a cohort sampled during active COVID-19. The CDR3 runs from the conserved cysteine through the conserved F or W.

v_gene	j_gene	CDR3aa
TRBV4-1	TRBJ2-2	CASSQVVAGGPSTGELFF
TRBV2	TRBJ2-1	CASSQTSGSYNEQFF
TRBV10-2	TRBJ2-3	CASRRDSPDTQYF
TRBV6-6	TRBJ2-3	CASSFGQGGTDTQYF
TRBV11-2	TRBJ2-7	CASSLTNAESYEQYF
TRBV28	TRBJ2-3	CASSLGTGSTDTQYF
TRBV19	TRBJ2-5	CASSSQGLGKTQYF
TRBV7-9	TRBJ2-1	CASSNGQYNEQFF
TRBV5-1	TRBJ1-3	CASSLGATFSGNTIYF
TRBV27	TRBJ2-7	CASGGVLSSYEQYF
TRBV5-1	TRBJ2-5	CASSLDRGDRETQYF
TRBV28	TRBJ1-1	CASSQRGGGAFF
TRBV6-2/TRBV6-3	TRBJ1-1	CASSYSEQRGGTEAFF
TRBV19	TRBJ1-2	CASSVSRDSFSYGYTF
TRBV2	TRBJ1-5	CASGGGINQPQHF
TRBV4-2	TRBJ2-7	CASSQQSSGIDEQYF
TRBV28	TRBJ2-1	CASSFSPREQFF
TRBV18	TRBJ2-1	CASSSLAGNYNEQFF
TRBV7-6	TRBJ2-7	CASSRLAGSYEQYF
TRBV28	TRBJ1-2	CASSFGRTYGYTF
TRBV11-3	TRBJ2-3	CASSTSQRSTDTQYF
TRBV25-1	TRBJ2-1	CASSELLLSSYNEQFF
TRBV5-1	TRBJ2-1	CASTRTSGRARANEQFF
TRBV4-1	TRBJ2-5	CASSQVGLAGETQYF
TRBV10-3	TRBJ1-5	CAISEGRLQPQHF
TRBV7-9	TRBJ2-5	CASSLVGGEETQYF
TRBV28	TRBJ1-2	CASRPPGLIYGYTF
TRBV7-8	TRBJ1-1	CASSLERPWGRIGTEAFF
TRBV3-1/TRBV3-2	TRBJ2-3	CASSQRGNTDTQYF
TRBV29-1	TRBJ2-1	CSVEASFDEQFF
TRBV7-3	TRBJ1-1	CASSLGGRNTEAFF
TRBV27	TRBJ2-5	CASSRLAGTQYF
TRBV6-5	TRBJ2-5	CASSYGGMETQYF
TRBV6-5	TRBJ1-5	CASSYGQGGQPQHF
TRBV27	TRBJ1-1	CASSLSGGSSGTAFF
TRBV28	TRBJ2-7	CASTWTSGTEQYF
TRBV7-9	TRBJ2-1	CASSPGVAGNNEQFF
TRBV4-1	TRBJ1-2	CASSQAPGHNGYTF
TRBV21-1	TRBJ2-3	CASPSGFVASVRTDTQYF
TRBV12-5	TRBJ2-3	CASGLVQGPLRLAGDCVTDTQYF
TRBV5-1	TRBJ2-3	CASSLAPAGGADTQYF
TRBV24-1	TRBJ2-1	CATSRAPGTSGSYEQFF
TRBV28	TRBJ1-1	CASSFNRGRTEAFF
TRBV5-5	TRBJ1-1	CASGANAGPYTEAFF
TRBV9	TRBJ2-1	CASSRRETYNEQFF
TRBV7-2	TRBJ1-6	CASSLVSVSVNYNSPLHF
TRBV7-8	TRBJ2-1	CASSPPSGRGDEQFF
TRBV5-1	TRBJ2-7	CASRYRDRGAYEQYF
TRBV2	TRBJ2-3	CASSGLAGTDTQYF
TRBV19	TRBJ2-2	CASGQFTGELFF
TRBV27	TRBJ2-7	CASSLGLVLGEQYF
TRBV3-1/TRBV3-2	TRBJ2-3	CASSPKLAGTFISTDTQYF
TRBV5-4	TRBJ1-2	CASSLEQNYGYTF
TRBV27	TRBJ2-7	CASSSRSYEQYF
TRBV6-6	TRBJ1-1	CASSYDEGEAFF
TRBV28	TRBJ2-7	CASTVSASGSSYEQYF
TRBV6-2/TRBV6-3	TRBJ2-1	CASSYDSWQFF
TRBV11-3	TRBJ2-7	CASSLGTAYEQYF
TRBV11-2	TRBJ2-7	CASSSPWGGRLYEQYF